The 2 T cell receptor beta chains presented below share a single source sample, sequenced in a study of blood T cell repertoires in COVID-19. The data were produced by immunoSEQ multiplex PCR, yet TCRdb's version contains in-frame clones alone and is incomplete. Here the sample spans 300,000 to 350,000 clones, 80% to 90% being singletons. The specimen sequenced was PBMCs or T cells enriched from blood (not recorded which). These receptor sequences come from a woman aged 18-30 years who had recovered from COVID-19.

This chain joins TRBV27 and TRBJ2-5, with 9 bases identical to TRBD1. The CDR3 sequence is 13 residues long. V gave up 8 bases and J gave up 5 bases; unmatched junction bases: 6. Germline lookup yields CDR1 MNHEY and CDR2 SMNVEV (reference sequence). The CDR3 bases are TGTGCCAGCCCGAGGGACAGGGACGAGACCCAGTACTTC. It yields the protein CASPRDRDETQYF.

The chain employs TRBV12-3 or TRBV12-4 and TRBJ1-1, with a tentative D call TRBD1 (5 bases). CDR3 size: 13 residues. V was cut by 3 bases and J by 1 base, with 6 bases left in between. CDR3 nucleotides: TGTGCCAGCAGTTTGCAGGGGAACACTGAAGCTTTCTTT. Residues: CASSLQGNTEAFF.